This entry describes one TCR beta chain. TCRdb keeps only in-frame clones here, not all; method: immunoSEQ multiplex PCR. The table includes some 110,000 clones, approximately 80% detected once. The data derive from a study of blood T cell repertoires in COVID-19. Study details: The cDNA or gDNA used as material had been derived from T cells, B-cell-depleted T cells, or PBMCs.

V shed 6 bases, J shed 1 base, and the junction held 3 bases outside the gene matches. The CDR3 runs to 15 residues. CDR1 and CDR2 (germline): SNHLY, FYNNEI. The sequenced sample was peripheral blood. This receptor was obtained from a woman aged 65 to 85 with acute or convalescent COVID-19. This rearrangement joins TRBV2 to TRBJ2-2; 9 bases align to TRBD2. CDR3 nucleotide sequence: TGTGCCAGCAGAGAGACTAGCGGGAACACCGGGGAGCTGTTTTTT. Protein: CASRETSGNTGELFF.